This section outlines one T cell receptor beta chain sequence together with its context. The antigen remains undetermined. The data were obtained in a study of memory CD4+ T cells and cytomegalovirus serostatus. General observations from the study: Suggested: most of the CMV-linked TCR signature lies in CD4+ memory cells. Each of 65 to 70 CMV-associated TCRbeta sequences occurred in one to five individuals.

Using immunoSEQ multiplex PCR, the repertoire was profiled, and TCRdb retains in-frame clones only, with some absent. The sample shows 35,000 to 55,000 clones, approximately 82% of them seen only once. The sort gate was single viable CD3+CD4+CD8-CD45RO+ cells for memory CD4+ T cells. Serum IgG to CMV pp150, pp28, p38 and p52 defined serostatus. Total CD4+ T cells were enriched by CD4 positive selection. This TCR was recovered from an adult in good health and CMV-seronegative. Material: memory CD4+ T cells from blood.

The CDR3 reads CASSYSGGAKNIQYF. Written as DNA, the CDR3 is TGTGCCAGCAGTTACTCTGGTGGGGCCAAAAACATTCAGTACTTC. The chain carries TRBV6-5 and TRBJ2-4; D not resolved. V was shortened by 0 bases and J by 1 base, with 7 bases between the two germline ends. Germline assignment: CDR1 MNHEY and CDR2 SVGAGI. The CDR3 has 15 residues.